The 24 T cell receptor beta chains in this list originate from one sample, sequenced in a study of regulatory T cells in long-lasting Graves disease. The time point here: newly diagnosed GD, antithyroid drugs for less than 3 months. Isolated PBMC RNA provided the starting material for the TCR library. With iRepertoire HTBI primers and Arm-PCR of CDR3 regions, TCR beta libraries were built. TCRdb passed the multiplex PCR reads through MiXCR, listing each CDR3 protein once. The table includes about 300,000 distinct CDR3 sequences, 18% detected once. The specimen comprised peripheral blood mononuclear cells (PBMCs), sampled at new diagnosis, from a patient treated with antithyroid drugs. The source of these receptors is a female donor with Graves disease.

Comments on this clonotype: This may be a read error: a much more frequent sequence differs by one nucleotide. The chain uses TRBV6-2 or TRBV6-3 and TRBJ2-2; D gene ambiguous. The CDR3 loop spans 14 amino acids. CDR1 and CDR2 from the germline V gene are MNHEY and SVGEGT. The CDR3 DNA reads TGTGCCAGCAGTGAAACGTGGGGAACCGAGGAGCTGTTTTTT. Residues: CASSETWGTEELFF.

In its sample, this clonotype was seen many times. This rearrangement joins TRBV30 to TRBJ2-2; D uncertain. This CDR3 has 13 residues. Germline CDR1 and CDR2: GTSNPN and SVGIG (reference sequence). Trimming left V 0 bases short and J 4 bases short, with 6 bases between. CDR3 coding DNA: TGTGCCTGGAGTGTAGTCGCCACCGGGGAGCTGTTTTTT. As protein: CAWSVVATGELFF. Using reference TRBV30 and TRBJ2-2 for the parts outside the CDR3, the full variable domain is SQTIHQWPATLVQPVGSPLSLECTVEGTSNPNLYWYRQAAGRGLQLLFYSVGIGQISSEVPQNLSASRPQDRQFILSSKKLLLSDSGFYLCAWSVVATGELFFGEGSRLTVL.

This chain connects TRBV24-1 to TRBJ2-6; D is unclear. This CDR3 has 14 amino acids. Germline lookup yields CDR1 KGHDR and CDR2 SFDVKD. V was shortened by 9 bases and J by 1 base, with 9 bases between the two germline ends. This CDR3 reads CATGLVSGANVLTF. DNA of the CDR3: TGTGCCACCGGGTTAGTTTCTGGGGCCAACGTCCTGACTTTC.

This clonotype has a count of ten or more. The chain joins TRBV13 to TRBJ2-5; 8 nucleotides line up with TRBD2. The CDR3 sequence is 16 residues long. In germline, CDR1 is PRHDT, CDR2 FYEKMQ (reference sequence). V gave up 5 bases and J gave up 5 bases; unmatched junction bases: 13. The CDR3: CASSASGQSGGETQYF. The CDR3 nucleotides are TGTGCCAGCAGCGCTAGCGGGCAGAGCGGCGGGGAGACCCAGTACTTC.

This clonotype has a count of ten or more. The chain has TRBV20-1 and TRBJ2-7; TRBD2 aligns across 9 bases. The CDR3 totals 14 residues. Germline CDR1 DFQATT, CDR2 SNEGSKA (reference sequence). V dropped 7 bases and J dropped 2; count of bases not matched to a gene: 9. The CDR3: CSVTRSSGTYEQYF. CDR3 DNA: TGCAGTGTCACCCGGTCTAGCGGGACCTACGAGCAGTACTTC.

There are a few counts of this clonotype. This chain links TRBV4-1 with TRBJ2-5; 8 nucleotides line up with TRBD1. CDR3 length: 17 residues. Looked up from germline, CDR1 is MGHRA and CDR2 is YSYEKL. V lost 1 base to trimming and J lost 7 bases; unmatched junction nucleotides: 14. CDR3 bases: TGCGCCAGCAGCCAAGTAGGACAGGGTGTGGGGGCGAGGACCCAGTACTTC. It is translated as CASSQVGQGVGARTQYF.

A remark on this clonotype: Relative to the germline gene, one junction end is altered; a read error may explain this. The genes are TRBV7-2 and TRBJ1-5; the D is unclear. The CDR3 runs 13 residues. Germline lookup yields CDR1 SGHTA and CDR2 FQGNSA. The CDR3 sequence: CASSQDGDQPQHF. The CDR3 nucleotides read TGCGCCAGCAGCCAAGACGGGGATCAGCCCCAGCATTTT.

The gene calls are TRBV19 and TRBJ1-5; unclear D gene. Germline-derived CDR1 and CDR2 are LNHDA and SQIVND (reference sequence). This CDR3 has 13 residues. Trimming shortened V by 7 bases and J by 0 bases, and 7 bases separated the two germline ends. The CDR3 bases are TGTGCCAGTACCATACATAGCAATCAGCCCCAGCATTTT. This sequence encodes CASTIHSNQPQHF.

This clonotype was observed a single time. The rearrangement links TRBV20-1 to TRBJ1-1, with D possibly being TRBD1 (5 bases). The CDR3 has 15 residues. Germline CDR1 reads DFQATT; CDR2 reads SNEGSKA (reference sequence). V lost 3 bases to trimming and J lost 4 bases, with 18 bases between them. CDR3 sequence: CSASRVQGSGTEAFF. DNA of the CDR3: TGCAGTGCTAGCCGGGTTCAGGGCTCGGGCACTGAAGCTTTCTTT.

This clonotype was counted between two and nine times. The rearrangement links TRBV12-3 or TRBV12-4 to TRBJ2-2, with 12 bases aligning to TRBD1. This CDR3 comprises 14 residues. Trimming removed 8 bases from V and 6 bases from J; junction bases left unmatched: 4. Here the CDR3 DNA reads TGTGCCAGCTCCGGGACAGGGGGCTCCGGGGAGCTGTTTTTT. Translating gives CASSGTGGSGELFF.

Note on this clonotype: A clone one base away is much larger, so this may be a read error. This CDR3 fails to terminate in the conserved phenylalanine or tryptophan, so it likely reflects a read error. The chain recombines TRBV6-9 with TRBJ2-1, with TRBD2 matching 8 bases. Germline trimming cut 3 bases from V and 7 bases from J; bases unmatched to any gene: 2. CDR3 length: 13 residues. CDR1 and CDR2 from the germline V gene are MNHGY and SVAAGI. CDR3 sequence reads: CASSYQRGNEQFL. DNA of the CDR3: TGTGCCAGCAGTTACCAGCGGGGGAATGAGCAGTTCCTC.

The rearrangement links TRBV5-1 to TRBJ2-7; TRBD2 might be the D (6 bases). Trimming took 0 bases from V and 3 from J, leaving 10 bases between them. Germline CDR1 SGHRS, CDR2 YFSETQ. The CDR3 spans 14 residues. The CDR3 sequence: CASSLEGLYYEQYF. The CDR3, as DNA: TGCGCCAGCAGCTTGGAGGGACTGTACTACGAGCAGTACTTC.

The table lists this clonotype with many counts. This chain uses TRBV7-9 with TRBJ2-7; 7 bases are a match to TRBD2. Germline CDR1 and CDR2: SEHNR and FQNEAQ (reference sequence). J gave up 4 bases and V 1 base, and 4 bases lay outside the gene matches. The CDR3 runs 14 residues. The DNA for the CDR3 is TGTGCCAGCAGCTTAGAGGGAGGGCTTTACGAGCAGTACTTC. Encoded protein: CASSLEGGLYEQYF.

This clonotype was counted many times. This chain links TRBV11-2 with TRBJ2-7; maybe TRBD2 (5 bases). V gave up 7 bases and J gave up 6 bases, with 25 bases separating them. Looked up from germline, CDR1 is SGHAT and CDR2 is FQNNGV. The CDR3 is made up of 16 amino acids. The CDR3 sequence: CASTLALWTPSSEQYF. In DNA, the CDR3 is TGTGCCAGCACCCTAGCCCTTTGGACTCCATCGTCCGAGCAGTACTTC.

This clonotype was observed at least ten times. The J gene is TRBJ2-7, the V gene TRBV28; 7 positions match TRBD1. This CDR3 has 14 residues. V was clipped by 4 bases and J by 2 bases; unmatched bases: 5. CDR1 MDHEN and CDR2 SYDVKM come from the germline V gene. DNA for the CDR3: TGTGCCAGCAGTTGGGACAGCCCAGCCTACGAGCAGTACTTC. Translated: CASSWDSPAYEQYF. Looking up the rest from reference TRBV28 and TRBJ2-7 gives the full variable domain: DVKVTQSSRYLVKRTGEKVFLECVQDMDHENMFWYRQDPGLGLRLIYFSYDVKMKEKGDIPEGYSVSREKKERFSLILESASTNQTSMYLCASSWDSPAYEQYFGPGTRLTVT.

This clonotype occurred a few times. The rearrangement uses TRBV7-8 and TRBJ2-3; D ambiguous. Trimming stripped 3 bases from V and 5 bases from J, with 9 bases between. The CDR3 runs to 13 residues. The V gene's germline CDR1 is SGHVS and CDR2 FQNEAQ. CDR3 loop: CASSFAYIDTQYF. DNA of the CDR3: TGTGCCAGCAGCTTCGCGTATATAGATACGCAGTATTTT. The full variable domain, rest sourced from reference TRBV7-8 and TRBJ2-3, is GAGVSQSPRYKVAKRGQDVALRCDPISGHVSLFWYQQALGQGPEFLTYFQNEAQLDKSGLPSDRFFAERPEGSVSTLKIQRTQQEDSAVYLCASSFAYIDTQYFGPGTRLTVL.

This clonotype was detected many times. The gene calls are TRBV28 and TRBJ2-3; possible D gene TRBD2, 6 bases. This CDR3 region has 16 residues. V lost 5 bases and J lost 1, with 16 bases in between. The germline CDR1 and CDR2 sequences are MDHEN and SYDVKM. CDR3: CASSPVLALRTDTQYF. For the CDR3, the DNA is TGTGCCAGCAGTCCCGTCCTAGCGCTTCGCACAGATACGCAGTATTTT. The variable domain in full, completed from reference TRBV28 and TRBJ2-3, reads DVKVTQSSRYLVKRTGEKVFLECVQDMDHENMFWYRQDPGLGLRLIYFSYDVKMKEKGDIPEGYSVSREKKERFSLILESASTNQTSMYLCASSPVLALRTDTQYFGPGTRLTVL.

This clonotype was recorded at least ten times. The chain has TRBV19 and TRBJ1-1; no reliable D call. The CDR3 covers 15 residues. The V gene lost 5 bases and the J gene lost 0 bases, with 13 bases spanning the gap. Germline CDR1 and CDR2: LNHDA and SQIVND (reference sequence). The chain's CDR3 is CASSAPGELNTEAFF. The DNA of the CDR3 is TGTGCCAGTAGTGCCCCGGGTGAATTGAACACTGAAGCTTTCTTT. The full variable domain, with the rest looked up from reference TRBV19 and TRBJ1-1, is DGGITQSPKYLFRKEGQNVTLSCEQNLNHDAMYWYRQDPGQGLRLIYYSQIVNDFQKGDIAEGYSVSREKKESFPLTVTSAQKNPTAFYLCASSAPGELNTEAFFGQGTRLTVV.

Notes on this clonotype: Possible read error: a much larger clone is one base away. This chain's CDR3 is CARSSAGGATNEQYF. CDR3 bases: TGTGCCCGCAGCTCAGCGGGAGGGGCTACTAACGAGCAGTACTTC. This sequence joins TRBV11-3 and TRBJ2-7, with 10 nucleotides matching TRBD2. Germline-derived CDR1 and CDR2 are SGHNT and YENEEA. The CDR3 consists of 15 residues.

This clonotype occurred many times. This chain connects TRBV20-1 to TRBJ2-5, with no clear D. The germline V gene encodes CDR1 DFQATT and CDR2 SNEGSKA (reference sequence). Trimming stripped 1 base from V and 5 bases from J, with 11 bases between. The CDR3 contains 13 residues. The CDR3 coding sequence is TGCAGTGCTAGAGCACACGATACGGAGACCCAGTACTTC. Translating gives CSARAHDTETQYF.

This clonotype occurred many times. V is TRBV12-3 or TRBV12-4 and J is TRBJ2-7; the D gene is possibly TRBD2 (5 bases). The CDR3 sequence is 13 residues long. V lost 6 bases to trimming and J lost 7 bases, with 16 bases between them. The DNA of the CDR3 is TGTGCCAGCAGCTCAGTACTAGGAATGGAGCAGTACTTC. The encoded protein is CASSSVLGMEQYF.

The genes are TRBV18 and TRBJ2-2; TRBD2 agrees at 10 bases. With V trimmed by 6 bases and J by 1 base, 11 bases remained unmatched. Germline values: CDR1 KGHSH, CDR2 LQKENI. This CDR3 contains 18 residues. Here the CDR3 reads CASSPLPWTSGNTGELFF. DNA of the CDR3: TGTGCCAGCTCGCCTTTACCCTGGACTAGCGGGAACACCGGGGAGCTGTTTTTT.

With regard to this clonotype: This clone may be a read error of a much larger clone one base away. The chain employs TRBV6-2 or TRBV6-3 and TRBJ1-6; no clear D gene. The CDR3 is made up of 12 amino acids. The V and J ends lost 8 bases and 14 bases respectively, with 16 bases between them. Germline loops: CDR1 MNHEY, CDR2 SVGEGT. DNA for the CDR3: TGTGCCAGCGGCCCTCTAAAGAGGTCCCTCCACTTT. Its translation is CASGPLKRSLHF.

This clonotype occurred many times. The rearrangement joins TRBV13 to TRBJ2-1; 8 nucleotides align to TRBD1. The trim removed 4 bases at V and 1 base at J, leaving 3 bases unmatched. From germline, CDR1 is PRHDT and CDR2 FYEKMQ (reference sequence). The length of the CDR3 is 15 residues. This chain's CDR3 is CASSSTGGSYNEQFF. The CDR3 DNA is TGTGCCAGCAGCTCTACAGGGGGGTCCTACAATGAGCAGTTCTTC.